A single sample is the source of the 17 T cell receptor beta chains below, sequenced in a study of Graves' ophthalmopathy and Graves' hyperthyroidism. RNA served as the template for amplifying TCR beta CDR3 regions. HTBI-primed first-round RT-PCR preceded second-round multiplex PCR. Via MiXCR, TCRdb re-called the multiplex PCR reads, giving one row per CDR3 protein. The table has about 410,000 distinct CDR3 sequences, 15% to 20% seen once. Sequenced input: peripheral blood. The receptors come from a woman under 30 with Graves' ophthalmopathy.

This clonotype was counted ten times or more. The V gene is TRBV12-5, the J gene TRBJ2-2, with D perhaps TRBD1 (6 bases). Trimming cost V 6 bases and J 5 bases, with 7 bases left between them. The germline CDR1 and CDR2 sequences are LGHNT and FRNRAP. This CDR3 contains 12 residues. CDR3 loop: CASGTGTGELFF. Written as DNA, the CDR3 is TGTGCTAGTGGAACAGGGACCGGGGAGCTGTTTTTT.

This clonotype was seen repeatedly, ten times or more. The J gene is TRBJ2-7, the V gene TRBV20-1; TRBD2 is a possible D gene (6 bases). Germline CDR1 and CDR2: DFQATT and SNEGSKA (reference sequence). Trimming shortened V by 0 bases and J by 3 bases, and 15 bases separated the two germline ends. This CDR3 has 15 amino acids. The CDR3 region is CSARDLGGRGYEQYF. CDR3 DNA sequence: TGCAGTGCTAGAGATCTTGGAGGGAGAGGCTACGAGCAGTACTTC.

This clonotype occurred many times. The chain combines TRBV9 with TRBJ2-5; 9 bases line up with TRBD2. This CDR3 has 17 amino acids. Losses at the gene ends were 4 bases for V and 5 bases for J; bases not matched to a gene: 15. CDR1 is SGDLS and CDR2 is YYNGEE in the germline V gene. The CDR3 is CASSPGNRAGGLETQYF. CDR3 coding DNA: TGTGCCAGCAGCCCCGGGAACAGGGCGGGGGGGCTGGAGACCCAGTACTTC. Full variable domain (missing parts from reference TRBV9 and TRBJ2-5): DSGVTQTPKHLITATGQRVTLRCSPRSGDLSVYWYQQSLDQGLQFLIQYYNGEERAKGNILERFSAQQFPDLHSELNLSSLELGDSALYFCASSPGNRAGGLETQYFGPGTRLLVL.

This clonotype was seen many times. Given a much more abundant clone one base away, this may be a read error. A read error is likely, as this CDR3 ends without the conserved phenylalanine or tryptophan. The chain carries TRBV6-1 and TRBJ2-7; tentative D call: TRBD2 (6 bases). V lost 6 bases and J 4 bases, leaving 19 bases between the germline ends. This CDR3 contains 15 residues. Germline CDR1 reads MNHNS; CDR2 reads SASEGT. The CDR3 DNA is TGTGCCAGCAGGGAGGGACTTCTACAGACGTACGAGCAGTACCTC. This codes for CASREGLLQTYEQYL.

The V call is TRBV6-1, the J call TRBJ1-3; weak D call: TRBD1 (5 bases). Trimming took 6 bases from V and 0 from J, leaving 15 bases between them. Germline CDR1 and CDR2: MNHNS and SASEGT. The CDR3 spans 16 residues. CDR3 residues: CASSPKGSLSGNTIYF. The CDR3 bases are TGTGCCAGCAGCCCTAAGGGGAGCCTCTCTGGAAACACCATATATTTT.

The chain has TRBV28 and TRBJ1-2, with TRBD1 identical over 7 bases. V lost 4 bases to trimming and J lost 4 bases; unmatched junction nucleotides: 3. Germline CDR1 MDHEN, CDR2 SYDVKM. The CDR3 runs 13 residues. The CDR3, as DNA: TGTGCCAGCAGTTCGAGGGGGCTCTATGGCTACACCTTC. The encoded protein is CASSSRGLYGYTF.

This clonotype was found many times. CDR3 sequence: CATRPTGVNTGELFF. The CDR3 nucleotides are TGTGCCACCAGACCCACAGGGGTGAACACCGGGGAGCTGTTTTTT. The rearrangement links TRBV24-1 to TRBJ2-2; 7 nucleotides agree with TRBD1. The junction had 5 bases not matched to a gene; V was cut back by 7 bases and J by 1 base. CDR3 length equals 15 residues. Germline CDR1 and CDR2: KGHDR and SFDVKD.

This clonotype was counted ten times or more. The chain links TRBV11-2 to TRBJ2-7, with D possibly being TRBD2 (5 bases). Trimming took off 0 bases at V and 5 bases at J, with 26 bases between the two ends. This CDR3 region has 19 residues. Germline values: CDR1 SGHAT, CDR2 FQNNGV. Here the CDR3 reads CASSLDGRELGFPFNEQYF. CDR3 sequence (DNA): TGTGCCAGCAGCTTAGATGGCCGGGAATTAGGGTTTCCCTTCAACGAGCAGTACTTC. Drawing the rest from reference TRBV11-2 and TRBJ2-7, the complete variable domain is EAGVAQSPRYKIIEKRQSVAFWCNPISGHATLYWYQQILGQGPKLLIQFQNNGVVDDSQLPKDRFSAERLKGVDSTLKIQPAKLEDSAVYLCASSLDGRELGFPFNEQYFGPGTRLTVT.

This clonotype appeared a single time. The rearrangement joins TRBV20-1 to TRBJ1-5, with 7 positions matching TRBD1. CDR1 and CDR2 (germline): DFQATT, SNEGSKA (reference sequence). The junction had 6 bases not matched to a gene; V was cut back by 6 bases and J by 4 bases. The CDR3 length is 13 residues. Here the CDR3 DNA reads TGCAGTGCCATGGGACAGCAGAATCAGCCCCAGCATTTT. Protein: CSAMGQQNQPQHF.

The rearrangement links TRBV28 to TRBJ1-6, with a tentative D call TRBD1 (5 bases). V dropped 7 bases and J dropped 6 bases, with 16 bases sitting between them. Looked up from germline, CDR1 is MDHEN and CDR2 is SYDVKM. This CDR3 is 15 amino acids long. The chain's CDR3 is CASTIPGTANSPLHF. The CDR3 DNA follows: TGTGCCAGCACTATCCCCGGGACCGCTAATTCACCCCTCCACTTT.

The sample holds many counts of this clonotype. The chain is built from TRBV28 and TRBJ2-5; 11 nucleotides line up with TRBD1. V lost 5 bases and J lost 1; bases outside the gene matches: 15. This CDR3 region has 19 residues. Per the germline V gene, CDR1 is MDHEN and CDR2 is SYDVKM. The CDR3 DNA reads TGTGCCAGCAGTACGGGGTTATGGACAGGGGGCTTCCTCCAAGAGACCCAGTACTTC. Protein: CASSTGLWTGGFLQETQYF.

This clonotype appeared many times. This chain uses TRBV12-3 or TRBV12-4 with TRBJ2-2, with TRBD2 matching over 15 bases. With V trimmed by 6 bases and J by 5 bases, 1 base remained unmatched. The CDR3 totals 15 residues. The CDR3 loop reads CASSGLAGGTGELFF. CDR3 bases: TGTGCCAGCAGCGGACTAGCGGGAGGGACCGGGGAGCTGTTTTTT.

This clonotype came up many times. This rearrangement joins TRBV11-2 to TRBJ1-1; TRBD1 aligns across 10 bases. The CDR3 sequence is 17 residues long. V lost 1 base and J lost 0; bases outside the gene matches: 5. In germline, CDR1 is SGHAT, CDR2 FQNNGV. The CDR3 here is CASSLGDRGPMNTEAFF. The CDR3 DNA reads TGTGCCAGCAGCTTAGGGGACAGGGGACCCATGAACACTGAAGCTTTCTTT.

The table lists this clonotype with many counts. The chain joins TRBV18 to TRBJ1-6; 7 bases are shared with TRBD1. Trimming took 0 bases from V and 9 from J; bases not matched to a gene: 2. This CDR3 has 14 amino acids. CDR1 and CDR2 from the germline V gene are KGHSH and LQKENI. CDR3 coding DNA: TGTGCCAGCTCACCACCACAGGGGAGTTCACCCCTCCACTTT. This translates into CASSPPQGSSPLHF.

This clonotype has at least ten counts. The CDR3 coding sequence is TGCAGCGTTGGACCCAGGGCAGGAGAGACCCAGTACTTC. Residues: CSVGPRAGETQYF. The chain joins TRBV29-1 to TRBJ2-5; tentative D call: TRBD1 (5 bases). CDR3 size: 13 residues. V lost 4 bases and J lost 4, with 13 bases in between. Germline-derived CDR1 and CDR2 are SQVTM and ANQGSEA.

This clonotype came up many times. Written as DNA, the CDR3 is TGTGCCAGTAGTAGCAGCACAGGGGCTTTCCTCTACGAGCAGTACTTC. Translating it yields CASSSSTGAFLYEQYF. The chain is built from TRBV19 and TRBJ2-7, with 7 bases aligning to TRBD1. Per the germline V gene, CDR1 is LNHDA and CDR2 is SQIVND (reference sequence). The CDR3 extends over 16 amino acids. V dropped 4 bases and J dropped 3; count of bases not matched to a gene: 12.

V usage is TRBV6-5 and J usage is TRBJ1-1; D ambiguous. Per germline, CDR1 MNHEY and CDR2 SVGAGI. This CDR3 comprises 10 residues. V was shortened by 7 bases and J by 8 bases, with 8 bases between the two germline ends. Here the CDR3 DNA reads TGTGCCAGCACCCAACCGGAAGCTTTCTTT. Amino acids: CASTQPEAFF.